The 17 T cell receptor beta chains given below trace back to one sample, sequenced in a study of response to subunit inactivated influenza vaccine (dated by TCRdb to the late 2010s). Library creation used RT-PCR. TCRdb shows the sequencer as Illumina HiSeq 2500. TCRdb reprocessed the public reads (quality trimming at Q25 with fastp, clone calling with MiXCR) and kept in-frame beta chains. CDR3 protein duplicates are merged, each entry listing the most common genes and DNA. The sample table shows about 160,000 distinct CDR3 sequences, and roughly a tenth are seen once. The ten most abundant clones make up under 15% of the sample. The sample's time point label is to be understood as: 45 to 55 days after influenza vaccine administration. Source: non-naive T cells sorted from PBMCs, taken roughly 46 days after vaccination. Sample cell subset or site, as interpreted from the label and publication: memory T cell fraction. These receptors were collected from a man aged 50-60 years who received an inactivated influenza vaccine. Donor details come from another sample of the same person, matched by shared clones.

In its sample, this clonotype was seen many times. The rearrangement links TRBV12-5 to TRBJ2-2, with D unresolved. Germline loops: CDR1 LGHNT, CDR2 FRNRAP. This CDR3 has 15 residues. Trimming took 0 bases from V and 2 from J, leaving 7 bases between them. CDR3 protein: CASGLVPSNTGELFF. The CDR3 DNA reads as TGTGCTAGTGGTTTGGTACCTAGTAACACCGGGGAGCTGTTTTTT. Supplemented by reference TRBV12-5 and TRBJ2-2, the full variable domain reads DARVTQTPRHKVTEMGQEVTMRCQPILGHNTVFWYRQTMMQGLELLAYFRNRAPLDDSGMPKDRFSAEMPDATLATLKIQPSEPRDSAVYFCASGLVPSNTGELFFGEGSRLTVL.

Ten or more counts support this clonotype. V gene TRBV25-1 combines with J gene TRBJ1-1; D is undetermined. CDR3 length: 15 residues. Trimming cost V 1 base and J 0 bases, with 9 bases left between them. Germline CDR1 is MGHDK and CDR2 is SYGVNS. The CDR3 here is CASSEFAEMNTEAFF. For the CDR3, the DNA is TGTGCCAGCAGTGAATTCGCTGAGATGAACACTGAAGCTTTCTTT. The entire variable domain, with the rest obtained from reference TRBV25-1 and TRBJ1-1, is as follows: EADIYQTPRYLVIGTGKKITLECSQTMGHDKMYWYQQDPGMELHLIHYSYGVNSTEKGDLSSESTVSRIRTEHFPLTLESARPSHTSQYLCASSEFAEMNTEAFFGQGTRLTVV.

J is TRBJ2-3 and V is TRBV7-9, with 7 nucleotides matching TRBD2. The CDR3 is made up of 14 amino acids. V shed 2 bases and J 4 bases; nucleotides not matched to a gene: 3. Per germline, CDR1 SEHNR and CDR2 FQNEAQ (reference sequence). The CDR3 loop is CASSLSLAPDTQYF. The CDR3 DNA follows: TGTGCCAGCAGCTTATCACTAGCGCCAGATACGCAGTATTTT.

This rearrangement joins TRBV20-1 to TRBJ2-7; 8 bases fit TRBD2. Germline CDR1 DFQATT, CDR2 SNEGSKA (reference sequence). This CDR3 is built from 12 residues. J lost 2 bases, V lost 7 bases, and 4 bases had no gene match. Here the CDR3 reads CSVLAGTYEQYF. The CDR3 region has the DNA TGCAGTGTCCTAGCGGGCACCTACGAGCAGTACTTC.

This clonotype was recorded many times. The chain recombines TRBV7-4 with TRBJ1-1; D perhaps matches TRBD1 (5 bases). The germline V gene has CDR1 SGHVT and CDR2 SQSDAQ. V was trimmed by 5 bases and J by 3 bases, leaving 22 bases between them. This CDR3 comprises 17 residues. CDR3 residues: CASSIIGRGCEDTEAFF. For the CDR3, the DNA is TGTGCCAGCAGCATTATAGGAAGGGGCTGTGAGGACACTGAAGCTTTCTTT.

This clonotype was counted many times. The J gene is TRBJ2-7, the V gene TRBV5-5, with 7 positions matching TRBD2. Germline CDR1 is SGHKS and CDR2 is YYEKEE (reference sequence). J was trimmed by 2 bases and V by 0 bases; bases with no gene match: 5. The CDR3 contains 15 residues. The CDR3 nucleotides read TGTGCCAGCAGCTTGGCCCCCGGGACTACCTACGAGCAGTACTTC. This encodes CASSLAPGTTYEQYF.

This clonotype was detected ten times or more. This chain links TRBV6-5 with TRBJ2-7, with no clear D. The germline gives CDR1 MNHEY, CDR2 SVGAGI. The CDR3 spans 11 residues. Trimming stripped 8 bases from V and 6 bases from J, with 11 bases between. DNA for the CDR3: TGTGCCAGCTCCGCCTTGGGCGAGCAGTACTTC. Its protein is CASSALGEQYF.

This clonotype was seen only a few times. The CDR3 DNA reads as TGTGCCAGCAGTCAGACAGGGTACGAGCAGTACTTC. Protein product: CASSQTGYEQYF. The gene calls are TRBV6-6 and TRBJ2-7, with 7 bases aligning to TRBD1. CDR1 and CDR2 from the germline V gene are MNHNY and SVGAGI (reference sequence). The ends lost 5 bases at V and 4 bases at J; junction bases unmatched: 2. This CDR3 has 12 amino acids.

This clonotype was counted at least ten times. V is TRBV20-1 and J is TRBJ2-3; tentatively, D is TRBD2 (5 bases). Deletions cut 5 bases from V and 6 bases from J, with 18 bases between. Germline values: CDR1 DFQATT, CDR2 SNEGSKA (reference sequence). This CDR3 contains 14 residues. The CDR3 DNA follows: TGCAGTGCTGTACCGGACTCCACGTTGGATACGCAGTATTTT. It specifies CSAVPDSTLDTQYF.

This chain connects TRBV21-1 to TRBJ2-5. TRBV21-1 counts as a pseudogene. The CDR3 extends over 12 amino acids. The CDR3 loop reads CASSLLRETQYF. The CDR3 DNA is TGTGCCAGCAGCCTCCTTCGGGAGACCCAGTACTTC.

V and J are TRBV10-3 and TRBJ2-3; D is possibly TRBD1 or TRBD2 (6 bases each). This CDR3 contains 15 residues. The germline V gene encodes CDR1 ENHRY and CDR2 SYGVKD. V was clipped by 6 bases and J by 6 bases, with 19 bases between them. CDR3 sequence: CAISMRGGGGDTQYF. In nucleotides, the CDR3 is TGTGCCATCAGCATGCGGGGCGGAGGGGGGGATACGCAGTATTTT.

The V call is TRBV10-3, the J call TRBJ1-2; TRBD1 matches at 7 bases. The germline gives CDR1 ENHRY, CDR2 SYGVKD. CDR3 length: 17 residues. With 3 bases clipped from V and 4 bases from J, the junction kept 14 bases outside the gene matches. CDR3 DNA sequence: TGTGCCATCAGTGAAACCGGGACAGCTAGAAATGGCTATGGCTACACCTTC. Protein sequence: CAISETGTARNGYGYTF.

This rearrangement joins TRBV5-1 to TRBJ1-6; D unresolved. CDR3 length: 15 residues. Germline V gene sequence: CDR1 SGHRS, CDR2 YFSETQ. Trimming cost V 0 bases and J 10 bases, with 14 bases left between them. CDR3 nucleotides: TGCGCCAGCAGCTTGGAGGGCGGCCCTCGGTCACCCCTCCACTTT. It encodes CASSLEGGPRSPLHF.

This clonotype was counted a few times. The chain links TRBV10-3 to TRBJ1-2, with D perhaps TRBD1 (5 bases). Per germline, CDR1 ENHRY and CDR2 SYGVKD. The germline V and J ends were trimmed by 4 bases and 0 bases, with 15 bases remaining between them. This CDR3 spans 16 amino acids. The CDR3 DNA is TGTGCCATCAGTGGAATGTTGCTAGGGGCTAACTATGGCTACACCTTC. Encoded protein: CAISGMLLGANYGYTF.

This clonotype was found many times. This sequence joins TRBV28 and TRBJ2-6, with TRBD1 matching 10 bases. This CDR3 has 19 amino acids. CDR1 and CDR2 (germline): MDHEN, SYDVKM. V trimming: 4 bases; J trimming: 4 bases; junction bases outside the gene matches: 13. CDR3 in DNA: TGTGCCAGCAGTTCCTCGGACAGGGGGAGGGTGAGAGGGGCCAACGTCCTGACTTTC. Residues: CASSSSDRGRVRGANVLTF.

The chain links TRBV20-1 to TRBJ2-1, with 12 bases identical to TRBD2. V trimming: 5 bases; J trimming: 4 bases; junction bases outside the gene matches: 12. The V gene's germline CDR1 is DFQATT and CDR2 SNEGSKA (reference sequence). The CDR3 has 17 amino acids. Here the CDR3 reads CSAPKDLAGGSYNEQFF. Written as DNA, the CDR3 is TGCAGTGCTCCGAAGGATCTAGCGGGAGGGTCTTACAATGAGCAGTTCTTC.

This clonotype was detected a few times. This rearrangement joins TRBV12-3 or TRBV12-4 to TRBJ1-1, with 10 bases aligning to TRBD1. Losses at the gene ends were 7 bases for V and 6 bases for J; bases not matched to a gene: 20. The CDR3 totals 18 residues. The CDR3 DNA is TGTGCCAGCAATCTTAAAGTGAGGGACAGGGGACCTCTCGCTGAAGCTTTCTTT. Its protein product is CASNLKVRDRGPLAEAFF.